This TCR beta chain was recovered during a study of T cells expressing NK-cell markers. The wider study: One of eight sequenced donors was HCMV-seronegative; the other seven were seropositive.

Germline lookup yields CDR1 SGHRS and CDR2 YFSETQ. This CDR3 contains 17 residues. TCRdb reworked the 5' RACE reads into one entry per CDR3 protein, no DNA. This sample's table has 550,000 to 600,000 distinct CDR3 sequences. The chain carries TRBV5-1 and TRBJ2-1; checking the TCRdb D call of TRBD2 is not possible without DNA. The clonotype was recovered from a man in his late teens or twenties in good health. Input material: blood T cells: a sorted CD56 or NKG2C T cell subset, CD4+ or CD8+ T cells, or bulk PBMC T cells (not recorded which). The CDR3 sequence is CASSFLAGGVSYNEQFF.